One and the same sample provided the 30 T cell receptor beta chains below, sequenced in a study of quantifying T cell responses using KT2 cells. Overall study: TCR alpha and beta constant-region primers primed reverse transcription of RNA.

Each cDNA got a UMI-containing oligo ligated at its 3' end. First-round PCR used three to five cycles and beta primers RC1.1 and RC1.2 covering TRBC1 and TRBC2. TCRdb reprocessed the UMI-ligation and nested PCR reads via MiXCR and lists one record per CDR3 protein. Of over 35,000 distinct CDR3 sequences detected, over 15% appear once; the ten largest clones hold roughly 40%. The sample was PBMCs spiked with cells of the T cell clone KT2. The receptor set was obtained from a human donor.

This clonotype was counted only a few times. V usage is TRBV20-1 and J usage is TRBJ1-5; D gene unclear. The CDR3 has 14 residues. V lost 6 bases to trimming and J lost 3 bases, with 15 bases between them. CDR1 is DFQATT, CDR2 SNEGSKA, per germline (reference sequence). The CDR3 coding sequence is TGCAGTGCCCGACCCCCCTATCCCAATCAGCCCCAGCATTTT. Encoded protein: CSARPPYPNQPQHF.

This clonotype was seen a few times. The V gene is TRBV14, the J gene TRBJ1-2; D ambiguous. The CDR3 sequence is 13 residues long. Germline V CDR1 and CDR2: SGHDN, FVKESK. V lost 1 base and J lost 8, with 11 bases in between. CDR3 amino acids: CASSQGPREGYTF. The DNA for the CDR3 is TGTGCCAGCAGCCAAGGTCCAAGGGAAGGCTACACCTTC.

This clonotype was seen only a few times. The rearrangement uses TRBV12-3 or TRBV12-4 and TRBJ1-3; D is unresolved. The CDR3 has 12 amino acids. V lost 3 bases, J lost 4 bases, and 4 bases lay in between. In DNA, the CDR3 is TGTGCCAGCAGTTTTTTCGGAAACACCATATATTTT. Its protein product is CASSFFGNTIYF.

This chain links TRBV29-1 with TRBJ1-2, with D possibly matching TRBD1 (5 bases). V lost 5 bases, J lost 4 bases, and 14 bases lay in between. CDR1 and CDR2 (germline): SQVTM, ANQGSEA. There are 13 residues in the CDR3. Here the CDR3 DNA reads TGCAGCGTTTCGGGGACCGCGTTCTATGGCTACACCTTC. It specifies CSVSGTAFYGYTF.

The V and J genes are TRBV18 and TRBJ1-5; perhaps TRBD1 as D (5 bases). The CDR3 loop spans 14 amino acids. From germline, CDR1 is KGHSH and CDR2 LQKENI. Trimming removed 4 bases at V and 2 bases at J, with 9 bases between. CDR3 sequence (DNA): TGTGCCAGCTCACGCATGGGGGGCAATCAGCCCCAGCATTTT. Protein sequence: CASSRMGGNQPQHF. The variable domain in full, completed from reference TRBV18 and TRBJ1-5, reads NAGVMQNPRHLVRRRGQEARLRCSPMKGHSHVYWYRQLPEEGLKFMVYLQKENIIDESGMPKERFSAEFPKEGPSILRIQQVVRGDSAAYFCASSRMGGNQPQHFGDGTRLSIL.

CDR3 nucleotide sequence: TGTGCCAGCAGCTTAGAATGGGCTGAAGCTTTCTTT. Translating it yields CASSLEWAEAFF. The chain combines TRBV7-9 with TRBJ1-1; no definite D call. There are 12 residues in the CDR3. V lost 1 base to trimming and J lost 6 bases, with 6 bases between them. The V gene's germline CDR1 is SEHNR and CDR2 FQNEAQ (reference sequence).

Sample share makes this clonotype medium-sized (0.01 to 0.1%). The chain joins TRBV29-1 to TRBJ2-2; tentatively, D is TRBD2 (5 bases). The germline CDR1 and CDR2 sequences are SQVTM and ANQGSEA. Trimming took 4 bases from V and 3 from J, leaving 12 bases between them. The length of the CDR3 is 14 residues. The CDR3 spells CSVAGAADTGELFF. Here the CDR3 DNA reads TGCAGCGTTGCCGGAGCGGCGGACACCGGGGAGCTGTTTTTT.

In nucleotides, the CDR3 is TGTGCCAGCAGCTCCGGGACAGGGGTAACCTCCTACGAGCAGTACTTC. Encoded protein: CASSSGTGVTSYEQYF. This chain links TRBV7-9 with TRBJ2-7; 10 nucleotides align to TRBD1. J was trimmed by 0 bases and V by 4 bases; bases with no gene match: 6. Germline lookup yields CDR1 SEHNR and CDR2 FQNEAQ (reference sequence). CDR3 length equals 16 residues.

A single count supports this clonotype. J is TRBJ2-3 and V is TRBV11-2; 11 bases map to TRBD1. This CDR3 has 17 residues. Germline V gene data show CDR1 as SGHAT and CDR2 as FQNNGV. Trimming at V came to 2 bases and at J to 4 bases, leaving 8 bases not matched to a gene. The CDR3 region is CASSLRAGTGGPDTQYF. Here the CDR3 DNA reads TGTGCCAGCAGCTTAAGGGCCGGGACAGGGGGTCCAGATACGCAGTATTTT.

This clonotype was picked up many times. The CDR3 spells CSVGRVRGEQYF. The DNA of the CDR3 is TGCAGCGTAGGCCGCGTTAGGGGCGAGCAGTACTTC. V is TRBV29-1 and J is TRBJ2-7; perhaps TRBD1 as D (5 bases). This CDR3 comprises 12 residues. Germline V gene data show CDR1 as SQVTM and CDR2 as ANQGSEA. Deletions cut 6 bases from V and 6 bases from J, with 15 bases between.

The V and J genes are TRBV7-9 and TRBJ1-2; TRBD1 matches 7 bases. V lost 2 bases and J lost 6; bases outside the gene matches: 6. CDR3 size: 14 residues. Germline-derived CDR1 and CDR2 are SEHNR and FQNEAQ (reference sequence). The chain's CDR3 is CASSLSTGFNGYTF. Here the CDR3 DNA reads TGTGCCAGCAGCTTATCGACAGGGTTCAATGGCTACACCTTC.

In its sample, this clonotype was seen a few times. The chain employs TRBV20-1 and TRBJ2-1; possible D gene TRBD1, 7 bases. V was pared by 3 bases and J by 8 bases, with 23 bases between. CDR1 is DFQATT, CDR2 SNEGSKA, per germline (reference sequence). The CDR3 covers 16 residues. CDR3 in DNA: TGCAGTGCTAGCAGGGGGGTGACAGGGCCTTGGGATGAGCAGTTCTTC. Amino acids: CSASRGVTGPWDEQFF.

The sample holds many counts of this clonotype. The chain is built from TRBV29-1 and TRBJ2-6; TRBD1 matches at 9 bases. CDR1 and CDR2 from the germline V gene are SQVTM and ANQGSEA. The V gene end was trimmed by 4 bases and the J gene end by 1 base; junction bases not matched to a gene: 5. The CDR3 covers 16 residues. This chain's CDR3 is CSVVDRGRSGANVLTF. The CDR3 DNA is TGCAGCGTTGTGGACAGGGGACGTTCTGGGGCCAACGTCCTGACTTTC.

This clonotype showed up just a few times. In DNA, the CDR3 is TGTGCCAGCAGCCTCCGGGACAGGGCCGGGGAGCTGTTTTTT. Its translation is CASSLRDRAGELFF. The rearrangement links TRBV7-3 to TRBJ2-2, with 9 bases that match TRBD1. The germline gives CDR1 SGHTA, CDR2 FQGTGA. The CDR3 is made up of 14 amino acids. Trimming removed 5 bases from V and 6 bases from J; junction bases left unmatched: 4.

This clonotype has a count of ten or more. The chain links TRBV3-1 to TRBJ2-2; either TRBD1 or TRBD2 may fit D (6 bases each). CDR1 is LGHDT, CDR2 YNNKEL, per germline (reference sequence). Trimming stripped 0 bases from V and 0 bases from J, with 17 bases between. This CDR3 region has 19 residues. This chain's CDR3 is CASSQDRGQGIPNTGELFF. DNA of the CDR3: TGTGCCAGCAGCCAAGATCGGGGGCAGGGGATACCGAACACCGGGGAGCTGTTTTTT.

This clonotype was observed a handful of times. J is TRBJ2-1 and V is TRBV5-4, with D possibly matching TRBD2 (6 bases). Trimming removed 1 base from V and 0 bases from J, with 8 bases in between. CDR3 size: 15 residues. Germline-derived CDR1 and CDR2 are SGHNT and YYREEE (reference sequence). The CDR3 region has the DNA TGTGCCAGCAGCTTGCCGGGAGTCTCCTACAATGAGCAGTTCTTC. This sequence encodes CASSLPGVSYNEQFF.

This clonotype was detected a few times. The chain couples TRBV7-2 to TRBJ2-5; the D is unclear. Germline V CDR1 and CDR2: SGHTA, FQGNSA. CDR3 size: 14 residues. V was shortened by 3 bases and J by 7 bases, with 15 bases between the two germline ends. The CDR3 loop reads CASSLETFKGTQYF. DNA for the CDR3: TGTGCCAGCAGCTTGGAAACGTTTAAAGGGACCCAGTACTTC.

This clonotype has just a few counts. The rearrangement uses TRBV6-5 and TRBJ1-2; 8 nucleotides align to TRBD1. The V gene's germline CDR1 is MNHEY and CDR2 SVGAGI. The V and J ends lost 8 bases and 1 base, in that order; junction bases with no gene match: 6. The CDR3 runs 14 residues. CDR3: CASGGQGRNYGYTF. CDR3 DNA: TGTGCCAGCGGTGGACAGGGCCGTAACTATGGCTACACCTTC.

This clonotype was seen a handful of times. CDR3 sequence: CASSQVTFTGELFF. In nucleotides, the CDR3 is TGTGCCAGCAGCCAGGTCACCTTCACCGGGGAGCTGTTTTTT. The rearrangement links TRBV4-2 to TRBJ2-2, with unresolved D. Trimming removed 3 bases at V and 4 bases at J, with 9 bases between. The germline V gene encodes CDR1 LGHNA and CDR2 YNFKEQ. The CDR3 totals 14 residues.

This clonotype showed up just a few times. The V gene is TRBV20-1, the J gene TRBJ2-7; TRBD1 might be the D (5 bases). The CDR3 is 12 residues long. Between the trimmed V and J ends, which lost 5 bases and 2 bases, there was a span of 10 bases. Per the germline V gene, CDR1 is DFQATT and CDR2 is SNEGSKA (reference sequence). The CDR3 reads CSALVRAYEQYF. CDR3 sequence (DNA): TGCAGTGCTCTAGTCAGGGCCTACGAGCAGTACTTC.

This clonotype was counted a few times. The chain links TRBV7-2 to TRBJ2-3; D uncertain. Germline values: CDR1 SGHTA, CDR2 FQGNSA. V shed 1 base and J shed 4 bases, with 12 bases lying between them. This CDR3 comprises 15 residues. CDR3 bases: TGTGCCAGCAGCTTAGAGTATCAAAAGGCAGATACGCAGTATTTT. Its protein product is CASSLEYQKADTQYF.

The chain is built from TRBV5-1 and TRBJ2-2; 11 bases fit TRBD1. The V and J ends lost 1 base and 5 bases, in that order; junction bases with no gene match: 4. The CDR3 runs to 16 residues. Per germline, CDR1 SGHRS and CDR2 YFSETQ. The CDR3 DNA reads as TGCGCCAGCAGCTTGCGGACAGGGGGCCAGACCGGGGAGCTGTTTTTT. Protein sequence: CASSLRTGGQTGELFF.

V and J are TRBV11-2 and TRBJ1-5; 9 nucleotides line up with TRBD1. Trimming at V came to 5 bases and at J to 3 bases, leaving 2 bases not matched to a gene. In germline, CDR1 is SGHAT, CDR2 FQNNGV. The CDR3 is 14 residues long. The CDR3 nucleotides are TGTGCCAGCAGCGGACAGGGGTACAATCAGCCCCAGCATTTT. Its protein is CASSGQGYNQPQHF.

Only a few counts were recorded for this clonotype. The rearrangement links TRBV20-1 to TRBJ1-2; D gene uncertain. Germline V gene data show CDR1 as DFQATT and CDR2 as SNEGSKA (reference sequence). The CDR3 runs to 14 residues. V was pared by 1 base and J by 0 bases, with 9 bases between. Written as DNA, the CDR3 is TGCAGTGCTAGAGGGCCGGGAGCTAACTATGGCTACACCTTC. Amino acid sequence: CSARGPGANYGYTF.

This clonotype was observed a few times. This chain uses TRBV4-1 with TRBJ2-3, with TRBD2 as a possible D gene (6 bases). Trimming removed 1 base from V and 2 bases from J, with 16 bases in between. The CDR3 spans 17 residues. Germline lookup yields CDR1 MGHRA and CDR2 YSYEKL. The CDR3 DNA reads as TGCGCCAGCAGCCAAGCTGGGAGGCCTACCGTCACAGATACGCAGTATTTT. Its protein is CASSQAGRPTVTDTQYF.

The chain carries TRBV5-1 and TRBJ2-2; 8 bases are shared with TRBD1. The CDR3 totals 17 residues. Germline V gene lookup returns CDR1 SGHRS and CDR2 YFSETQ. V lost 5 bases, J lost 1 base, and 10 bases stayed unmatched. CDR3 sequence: CASSSYWTGRNTGELFF. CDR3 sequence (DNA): TGCGCCAGCAGTTCCTACTGGACAGGGAGGAACACCGGGGAGCTGTTTTTT. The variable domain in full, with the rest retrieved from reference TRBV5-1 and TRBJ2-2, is KAGVTQTPRYLIKTRGQQVTLSCSPISGHRSVSWYQQTPGQGLQFLFEYFSETQRNKGNFPGRFSGRQFSNSRSEMNVSTLELGDSALYLCASSSYWTGRNTGELFFGEGSRLTVL.

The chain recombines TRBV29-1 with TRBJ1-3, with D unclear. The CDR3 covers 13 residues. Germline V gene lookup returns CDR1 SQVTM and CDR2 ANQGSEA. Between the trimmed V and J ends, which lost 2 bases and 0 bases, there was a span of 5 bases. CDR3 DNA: TGCAGCGTTGAACGGGGCTCTGGAAACACCATATATTTT. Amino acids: CSVERGSGNTIYF.

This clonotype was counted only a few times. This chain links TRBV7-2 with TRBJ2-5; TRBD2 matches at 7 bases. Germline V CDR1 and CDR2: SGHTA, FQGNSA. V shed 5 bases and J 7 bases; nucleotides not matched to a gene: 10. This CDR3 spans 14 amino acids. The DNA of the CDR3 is TGTGCCAGCAGCCTGTCTAACTCGGGAGGGACCCAGTACTTC. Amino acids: CASSLSNSGGTQYF.

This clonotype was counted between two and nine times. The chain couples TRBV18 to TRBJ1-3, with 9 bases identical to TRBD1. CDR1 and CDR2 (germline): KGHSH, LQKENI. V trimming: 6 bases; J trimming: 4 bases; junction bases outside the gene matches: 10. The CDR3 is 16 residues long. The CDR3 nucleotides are TGTGCCAGCTCGGGCTACACAGGGGGCACCGGAAACACCATATATTTT. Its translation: CASSGYTGGTGNTIYF.

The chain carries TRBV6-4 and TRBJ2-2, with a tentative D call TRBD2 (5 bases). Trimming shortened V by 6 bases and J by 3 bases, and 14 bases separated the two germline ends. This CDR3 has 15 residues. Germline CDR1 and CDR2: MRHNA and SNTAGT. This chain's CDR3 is CASSGRGGDTGELFF. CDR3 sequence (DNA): TGTGCCAGCAGCGGACGGGGTGGGGACACCGGGGAGCTGTTTTTT.